The T cell receptor (beta chain) described here comes from a study of blood T cell repertoires in COVID-19. This clone was picked up one time. CDR3 length: 13 amino acids. Trimming removed 3 bases from V and 5 bases from J, with 10 bases in between. In the original processing: Nucleated cell number was recorded as an estimate derived from reference gene primer amplification. Libraries were prepared by immunoSEQ multiplex PCR; TCRdb keeps only in-frame clonotypes and omits some of them. The V and J calls and clone size are taken from that table; D and trimming were inferred from the DNA. The sample has 250,000 to 350,000 clones; around 90% are singletons. Seattle patients were enrolled during active infection and followed longitudinally.

The genes are TRBV12-3 or TRBV12-4 and TRBJ1-1; no firm D call. The TCR sequence derives from a young woman with COVID-19, enrolled during active disease. The sequencing sample was made of peripheral blood. The DNA of the CDR3 is TGTGCCAGCAGTTTGTGGGAGGGAACTGAAGCTTTCTTT. Its translation: CASSLWEGTEAFF.